The present TCR beta chain was sequenced within a study of T cell responses to AZD1222 COVID-19 vaccine. Measured with immunoSEQ multiplex PCR; TCRdb has only the in-frame clones, and not every one. The table shows 160,000 or so clones, with 90% occurring only once. Germline lookup yields CDR1 MDHEN and CDR2 SYDVKM. The CDR3 totals 16 residues. J was trimmed by 4 bases and V by 6 bases; bases with no gene match: 8. The chain carries TRBV28 and TRBJ2-1; TRBD1 agrees at 11 bases. Material: peripheral blood, obtained 28 days after the second AZD1222 dose. This TCR derives from an adult who received the AZD1222 COVID-19 vaccine. In DNA form, the CDR3 reads TGTGCCAGCAGCCGCGAGGGGACAGGGGGGTACAATGAGCAGTTCTTC. Protein: CASSREGTGGYNEQFF.